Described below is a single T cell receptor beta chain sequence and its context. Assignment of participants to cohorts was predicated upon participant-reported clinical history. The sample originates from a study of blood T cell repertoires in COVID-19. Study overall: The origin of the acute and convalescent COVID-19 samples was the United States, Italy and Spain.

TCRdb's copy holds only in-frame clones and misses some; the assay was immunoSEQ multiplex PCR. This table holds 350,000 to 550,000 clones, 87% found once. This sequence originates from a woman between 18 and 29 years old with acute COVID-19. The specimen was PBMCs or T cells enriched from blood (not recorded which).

The CDR3 bases are TGTGCCAGCAGCACTAACCGACAGGGAGGAAACACCATATATTTT. Encoded protein: CASSTNRQGGNTIYF. The chain recombines TRBV3-1 (or the pseudogene TRBV3-2) with TRBJ1-3; 7 bases agree with TRBD1. This CDR3 region has 15 residues. Germline V gene sequence: CDR1 LGHDT, CDR2 YNNKEL (reference sequence). Losses at the gene ends were 5 bases for V and 4 bases for J; bases not matched to a gene: 8.